The 32 T cell receptor beta chains listed next were all sequenced from one sample in a study of T cell clonality in common variable immunodeficiency. Libraries were prepared by immunoSEQ multiplex PCR; TCRdb keeps only in-frame clonotypes and omits some of them. Recorded here are over 30,000 clones, none singletons. Sequenced: peripheral blood mononuclear cells. Source of these receptors: a person between 18 and 69 years old in good health.

This clone came up a few times. The DNA read from the CDR3 is TGTGCCAGCAGGGAGGGGAGGGTCTACAATGAC. Translation gives CASREGRVYND. The full CDR3 reads CASREGRVYNDYTF. The rearrangement links TRBV19 to TRBJ1-2; D is possibly TRBD1 (5 bases). The read ends 3 residues early relative to the CDR3; the germline J gene fills the gap. There are 14 residues in the CDR3. Germline CDR1 reads LNHDA; CDR2 reads SQIVND (reference sequence).

The sample holds many counts of this clone. The CDR3 end lies 3 residues beyond the end of the read and is filled in from the germline J gene. This chain joins TRBV20-1 and TRBJ2-7; 7 bases line up with TRBD1. The CDR3 is 15 amino acids. In germline, CDR1 is DFQATT, CDR2 SNEGSKA (reference sequence). The junction had 14 bases not matched to a gene; V was cut back by 6 bases and J by 3 bases. CDR3 region: CSAREPRQGRYEQYF. The CDR3 DNA, read in part, is TGCAGTGCCCGAGAACCCCGACAGGGCCGCTACGAG.

Comments on this clone: The read ends 3 residues shy of where the CDR3 ends; the end is completed using the germline J gene. The chain recombines TRBV11-1 with TRBJ1-1, with D uncertain. CDR1 is SGHAT, CDR2 FQDESV, per germline (reference sequence). V shed 1 base and J shed 5 bases, with 11 bases lying between them. There are 14 residues in the CDR3. The CDR3 spells CASSLDLSRTEAFF. The CDR3 bases that were read are TGTGCCAGCAGCTTAGATTTGTCACGGACTGAA.

Details on this clone: The CDR3 is cut off 3 residues early in the read; its end comes from the germline J gene. This chain connects TRBV19 to TRBJ1-1, with D maybe TRBD1 (6 bases). Per the germline V gene, CDR1 is LNHDA and CDR2 is SQIVND (reference sequence). Trimming cost V 5 bases and J 7 bases, with 11 bases left between them. This CDR3 contains 12 residues. The CDR3 DNA, read in part, is TGTGCCAGTAGTTTTACAGGGAATGAA. Its translation is CASSFTGNE. The whole CDR3 sequence reads CASSFTGNEAFF.

There are a few counts of this clone. The read finishes 3 residues shy of the CDR3 end, and the germline J gene is used to complete it. This rearrangement joins TRBV5-1 to TRBJ2-7; no firm D call. The V gene lost 1 base and the J gene lost 6 bases, with 5 bases spanning the gap. This CDR3 region has 11 residues. CDR1 is SGHRS and CDR2 is YFSETQ in the germline V gene. The CDR3 DNA, read in part, is TGCGCCAGCAGCTTGCAGGCCGAG. Protein product: CASSLQAE. The whole CDR3 is CASSLQAEQYF.

This clone was observed at least ten times. The read ends 3 residues early relative to the CDR3; the germline J gene fills the gap. The genes are TRBV7-8 and TRBJ2-5; TRBD2 aligns across 7 bases. The CDR3 extends over 14 amino acids. V was clipped by 3 bases and J by 1 base; unmatched bases: 2. Germline CDR1 reads SGHVS; CDR2 reads FQNEAQ. Incomplete CDR3 DNA: TGTGCCAGCAGCTTCGGGACTACCCAAGAGACC. It is translated as CASSFGTTQET. The CDR3 as a whole reads CASSFGTTQETQYF.

With respect to this clone: The CDR3 goes on 3 residues after the read ends, and that part is filled in from the germline J gene. The J gene is TRBJ1-1, the V gene TRBV20-1, with 7 bases aligning to TRBD1. The germline CDR1 and CDR2 sequences are DFQATT and SNEGSKA (reference sequence). The CDR3 consists of 16 residues. Losses at the gene ends were 2 bases for V and 5 bases for J; bases not matched to a gene: 14. The CDR3 bases that were read are TGCAGTGCTAGACGACAGGGCAGGACCCTAGAAACTGAA. It yields the protein CSARRQGRTLETE. The complete CDR3 sequence is CSARRQGRTLETEAFF.

This clone was picked up many times. The read gets to within 3 residues of the CDR3 end, and the germline J gene fills in the rest. The gene calls are TRBV20-1 and TRBJ2-2; 12 bases are a match to TRBD2. This CDR3 region has 18 residues. The germline CDR1 and CDR2 sequences are DFQATT and SNEGSKA (reference sequence). V lost 4 bases to trimming and J lost 5 bases; unmatched junction nucleotides: 14. CDR3 DNA, as far as it was read: TGCAGTGCTACCGGACTAGCGGGGACCCCCGCTAAAACCGGGGAG. It translates to CSATGLAGTPAKTGE. The entire CDR3 protein is CSATGLAGTPAKTGELFF.

In its sample, this clone was seen many times. The read ends 3 residues shy of where the CDR3 ends; the end is completed using the germline J gene. The chain carries TRBV19 and TRBJ2-1, with D possibly being TRBD2 (6 bases). CDR1 is LNHDA and CDR2 is SQIVND in the germline V gene (reference sequence). The V gene lost 6 bases and the J gene lost 0 bases, with 15 bases spanning the gap. The CDR3 runs to 16 residues. The sequenced part of the CDR3 DNA is TGTGCCAGTAGCCCCCGTAGCGGTAGCTCCTACAATGAG. Its protein product is CASSPRSGSSYNE. In full, the CDR3 reads CASSPRSGSSYNEQFF.

This clone has a handful of counts. CDR3 sequence: CASSRGTGYEQYF. CDR3 bases read: TGTGCCAGCTCACGGGGGACAGGTTACGAG. The chain has TRBV18 and TRBJ2-7, with 8 bases identical to TRBD1. The CDR3 is cut off 3 residues early in the read; its end comes from the germline J gene. CDR1 and CDR2 from the germline V gene are KGHSH and LQKENI. The ends lost 4 bases at V and 4 bases at J; junction bases unmatched: 3. This CDR3 is built from 13 residues.

This clone was recorded many times. The CDR3 loop reads CSASGTGGHTGELFF. The CDR3 DNA, read in part, is TGCAGTGCTAGCGGGACAGGGGGCCACACCGGGGAG. The J gene is TRBJ2-2, the V gene TRBV20-1, with 12 bases that match TRBD1. The CDR3 end is not reached by the read, which stops 3 residues before it; the germline J gene fills it in. Unmatched junction bases numbered 2, after V lost 3 bases and J lost 3 bases. The CDR3 spans 15 residues. CDR1 DFQATT and CDR2 SNEGSKA come from the germline V gene (reference sequence).

This clone occurred many times. The CDR3 end falls 3 residues outside the read, so it is completed with the germline J gene. The rearrangement joins TRBV5-1 to TRBJ2-1; the match to TRBD1 covers 7 bases. The germline V gene encodes CDR1 SGHRS and CDR2 YFSETQ. The CDR3 is made up of 17 amino acids. Germline trimming cut 2 bases from V and 0 bases from J; bases unmatched to any gene: 8. The CDR3 sequence: CASSFHRGPSSYNEQFF. The CDR3 DNA, read in part, is TGCGCCAGCAGCTTCCACAGGGGTCCGAGCTCCTACAATGAG. Based on the CDR3 plus reference TRBV5-1 and TRBJ2-1, the full variable domain is KAGVTQTPRYLIKTRGQQVTLSCSPISGHRSVSWYQQTPGQGLQFLFEYFSETQRNKGNFPGRFSGRQFSNSRSEMNVSTLELGDSALYLCASSFHRGPSSYNEQFFGPGTRLTVL.

In this sample, this clone turned up many times. The missing CDR3 end, 3 residues past where the read stops, is filled in from the germline J gene. The chain employs TRBV14 and TRBJ1-1; TRBD1 matches at 7 bases. Trimming at V came to 3 bases and at J to 1 base, leaving 14 bases not matched to a gene. The CDR3 is 18 residues long. Germline V lookup: CDR1 SGHDN, CDR2 FVKESK. The DNA read from the CDR3 is TGTGCCAGCAGCCACATCAAAGGGGGCTGGATGGGGAACACTGAA. Amino acid sequence: CASSHIKGGWMGNTE. The whole CDR3 reads CASSHIKGGWMGNTEAFF.

This clone was detected only a few times. The read gets to within 3 residues of the CDR3 end, and the germline J gene fills in the rest. The chain has TRBV5-1 and TRBJ2-1; perhaps D is TRBD1 or TRBD2 (6 bases each). Germline CDR1 and CDR2: SGHRS and YFSETQ. The CDR3 sequence is 14 residues long. Trimming took 3 bases from V and 4 from J, leaving 11 bases between them. Incomplete CDR3 DNA: TGCGCCAGCAGCTGGGAGGACAGTTACAATGAG. It yields the protein CASSWEDSYNE. The CDR3 in full is CASSWEDSYNEQFF.

This clone was seen ten or more times. The chain's CDR3 is CSAPSTGRREAFF. Incomplete CDR3 DNA: TGCAGTGCTCCTTCCACAGGGAGGCGTGAA. This chain links TRBV20-1 with TRBJ1-1; possibly TRBD1 for D (6 bases). The read ends 3 residues early relative to the CDR3; the germline J gene fills the gap. The length of the CDR3 is 13 residues. Trimming cost V 5 bases and J 7 bases, with 17 bases left between them. Germline V CDR1 and CDR2: DFQATT, SNEGSKA (reference sequence).

This clone was seen only a few times. The CDR3 end falls 3 residues outside the read, so it is completed with the germline J gene. The chain couples TRBV19 to TRBJ1-1; D is perhaps TRBD1 (6 bases). V was shortened by 9 bases and J by 6 bases, with 20 bases between the two germline ends. The CDR3 extends over 14 amino acids. Per the germline V gene, CDR1 is LNHDA and CDR2 is SQIVND (reference sequence). The CDR3 protein is CASHGGSLGAEAFF. The covered CDR3 bases are TGTGCCAGCCATGGGGGCTCCCTGGGGGCTGAA.

In its sample, this clone was seen many times. Coverage ceases 3 residues before the CDR3 finishes, and the germline J gene fills in the end. The V and J genes are TRBV20-1 and TRBJ1-6, with 7 bases lining up with TRBD1. From germline, CDR1 is DFQATT and CDR2 SNEGSKA (reference sequence). Trimming cost V 5 bases and J 8 bases; bases outside gene matches: 6. The CDR3 consists of 13 residues. CDR3 DNA (partial): TGCAGTGCTTCCGGGACAGAATATTCACCC. Its protein product is CSASGTEYSP. The full CDR3 sequence reads CSASGTEYSPLHF.

Only a few counts were recorded for this clone. Sequencing ends 3 residues short of the CDR3 end; the germline J gene provides the rest. The chain couples TRBV20-1 to TRBJ2-3; 13 bases are a match to TRBD2. This CDR3 is built from 13 residues. Germline values: CDR1 DFQATT, CDR2 SNEGSKA (reference sequence). V shed 5 bases, J shed 5 bases, and the junction held 1 base outside the gene matches. Incomplete CDR3 DNA: TGCAGTGCTTGGACTAGCGGGGGAGATACG. It specifies CSAWTSGGDT. The CDR3 in its entirety is CSAWTSGGDTQYF.

In its sample, this clone was seen many times. Read coverage stops 3 residues before the CDR3 terminus; the germline J gene supplies the remainder. This chain joins TRBV20-1 and TRBJ1-1; weak D call: TRBD1 (5 bases). Germline CDR1 is DFQATT and CDR2 is SNEGSKA (reference sequence). The CDR3 sequence is 12 residues long. Trimming shortened V by 2 bases and J by 6 bases, and 10 bases separated the two germline ends. This CDR3 reads CSARQGIPEAFF. CDR3 DNA (partial): TGCAGTGCTAGACAGGGTATACCTGAA.

This clone was seen repeatedly, ten times or more. The DNA ends 3 residues before the CDR3 does, and the rest of the CDR3 is filled in from the germline J gene. V and J are TRBV13 and TRBJ2-7; 11 bases fit TRBD2. The V gene's germline CDR1 is PRHDT and CDR2 FYEKMQ (reference sequence). The CDR3 consists of 14 residues. The J segment lost 3 bases and the V segment lost 10 bases, leaving 8 bases of the junction unmatched. The covered CDR3 bases are TGTGCCACCCGGGGACTAGCGGTTCACTACGAG. Its translation is CATRGLAVHYE. Given in full, the CDR3 is CATRGLAVHYEQYF.

This clone has a count of ten or more. CDR3 in amino acids: CASKPGDTEAFF. The CDR3 bases that were read are TGTGCCAGCAAACCAGGGGATACTGAA. The V call is TRBV12-3 or TRBV12-4, the J call TRBJ1-1, with D possibly being TRBD1 (6 bases). With the read ending 3 residues before the CDR3 end, the germline J gene is used to fill in that end. CDR3 length: 12 residues. Deletions cut 7 bases from V and 5 bases from J, with 11 bases between.

This clone was seen many times. The CDR3 end is not reached by the read, which stops 3 residues before it; the germline J gene fills it in. The rearrangement joins TRBV5-1 to TRBJ2-2; a possible D gene is TRBD1 (5 bases). CDR3 length: 12 amino acids. Germline lookup yields CDR1 SGHRS and CDR2 YFSETQ. Trimming left V 3 bases short and J 6 bases short, with 6 bases between. CDR3 loop: CASSWGPGELFF. Incomplete CDR3 DNA: TGCGCCAGCAGCTGGGGCCCCGGGGAG.

This clone occurred many times. The sequence runs out 3 residues before the end of the CDR3; the remainder is reconstructed from the germline J gene. J is TRBJ1-6 and V is TRBV6-2 or TRBV6-3; 9 bases fit TRBD1. There are 16 residues in the CDR3. Looked up from germline, CDR1 is MNHEY and CDR2 is SVGEGT. J lost 10 bases, V lost 5 bases, and 12 bases had no gene match. The part of the CDR3 DNA that was read is TGTGCCAGCAGTGACCTCCGGGACAGGGTGAACTCACCC. Its protein product is CASSDLRDRVNSP. The whole CDR3 reads CASSDLRDRVNSPLHF.

The sample holds a few counts of this clone. The read comes to an end 3 residues before the CDR3 does, leaving the germline J gene to fill in the end. The chain is built from TRBV19 and TRBJ2-7; the D gene is possibly TRBD2 (6 bases). V dropped 8 bases and J dropped 4 bases, with 24 bases sitting between them. The CDR3 has 16 residues. Germline V gene lookup returns CDR1 LNHDA and CDR2 SQIVND (reference sequence). Partial CDR3 DNA: TGTGCCAGTTCGGAATACAACCCCCGACGGGGGTACGAG. This codes for CASSEYNPRRGYE. The full CDR3 is CASSEYNPRRGYEQYF.

This clone was observed many times. The read ends 3 residues shy of where the CDR3 ends; the end is completed using the germline J gene. J is TRBJ1-6 and V is TRBV9, with 8 bases identical to TRBD1. Germline values: CDR1 SGDLS, CDR2 YYNGEE. This CDR3 is built from 15 residues. With 0 bases clipped from V and 9 bases from J, the junction kept 5 bases outside the gene matches. CDR3 protein: CASSVGTGGSSPLHF. The part of the CDR3 DNA that was read is TGTGCCAGCAGCGTAGGTACAGGGGGAAGTTCACCC. The full variable domain, completed using reference TRBV9 and TRBJ1-6, is DSGVTQTPKHLITATGQRVTLRCSPRSGDLSVYWYQQSLDQGLQFLIQYYNGEERAKGNILERFSAQQFPDLHSELNLSSLELGDSALYFCASSVGTGGSSPLHFGNGTRLTVT.

On this clone: The missing CDR3 end, 3 residues past where the read stops, is filled in from the germline J gene. The chain recombines TRBV7-2 with TRBJ1-2, with 7 positions matching TRBD1. Per germline, CDR1 SGHTA and CDR2 FQGNSA. The CDR3 is 15 amino acids. Here the CDR3 reads CASSFRDSHIYDYTF. Incomplete CDR3 DNA: TGTGCCAGCAGCTTCCGGGACAGCCATATCTACGAC.

The CDR3 protein is CAWSEDRGNLVFGYTF. Incomplete CDR3 DNA: TGTGCCTGGAGTGAGGACAGGGGGAATTTGGTTTTTGGC. The chain is built from TRBV30 and TRBJ1-2, with 10 nucleotides matching TRBD1. With the read ending 3 residues before the CDR3 end, the germline J gene is used to fill in that end. The CDR3 runs 16 residues. Germline lookup yields CDR1 GTSNPN and CDR2 SVGIG (reference sequence). With 1 base clipped from V and 7 bases from J, the junction kept 12 bases outside the gene matches. Filled out from reference TRBV30 and TRBJ1-2, the complete variable domain reads SQTIHQWPATLVQPVGSPLSLECTVEGTSNPNLYWYRQAAGRGLQLLFYSVGIGQISSEVPQNLSASRPQDRQFILSSKKLLLSDSGFYLCAWSEDRGNLVFGYTFGSGTRLTVV.

This clone showed up many times. The CDR3 goes on 3 residues after the read ends, and that part is filled in from the germline J gene. The rearrangement uses TRBV30 and TRBJ2-1, with a tentative D call TRBD2 (6 bases). The V gene's germline CDR1 is GTSNPN and CDR2 SVGIG (reference sequence). V shed 0 bases and J shed 8 bases, with 8 bases lying between them. The CDR3 runs to 12 residues. The CDR3 bases that were read are TGTGCCTGGAGTGTAGGACTATATGAG. Its protein is CAWSVGLYE. The entire CDR3 protein is CAWSVGLYEQFF. Drawing the rest from reference TRBV30 and TRBJ2-1, the complete variable domain is SQTIHQWPATLVQPVGSPLSLECTVEGTSNPNLYWYRQAAGRGLQLLFYSVGIGQISSEVPQNLSASRPQDRQFILSSKKLLLSDSGFYLCAWSVGLYEQFFGPGTRLTVL.

There are many counts of this clone. The junction and the germline gene differ at one end; a read error may be behind it. The read stops 3 residues short of the end of the CDR3; the missing end is completed from the germline J gene. The chain carries TRBV7-7 and TRBJ2-1, with TRBD2 identical over 10 bases. CDR1 and CDR2 (germline): SSHAT, FNYEAQ (reference sequence). CDR3 length: 15 residues. The CDR3: CASSPLAGAYNEQFF. The part of the CDR3 DNA that was read is TGTGCTAGCAGCCCGCTAGCGGGGGCCTACAATGAG.

The table lists this clone with many counts. The CDR3 end lies 3 residues beyond the end of the read and is filled in from the germline J gene. This rearrangement joins TRBV19 to TRBJ2-3, with TRBD2 matching 13 bases. The CDR3 runs to 17 residues. Unmatched junction bases numbered 9, after V lost 7 bases and J lost 2 bases. Germline values: CDR1 LNHDA, CDR2 SQIVND (reference sequence). This chain's CDR3 is CASTTWGLAGITDTQYF. The part of the CDR3 DNA that was read is TGTGCCAGTACCACCTGGGGACTAGCGGGGATCACAGATACG. Filled out from reference TRBV19 and TRBJ2-3, the complete variable domain reads DGGITQSPKYLFRKEGQNVTLSCEQNLNHDAMYWYRQDPGQGLRLIYYSQIVNDFQKGDIAEGYSVSREKKESFPLTVTSAQKNPTAFYLCASTTWGLAGITDTQYFGPGTRLTVL.

There are many counts of this clone. The read ends 3 residues shy of where the CDR3 ends; the end is completed using the germline J gene. The chain links TRBV29-1 to TRBJ2-5; the match to TRBD2 covers 8 bases. V gave up 6 bases and J gave up 2 bases; unmatched junction bases: 5. The CDR3 spans 13 residues. CDR1 is SQVTM, CDR2 ANQGSEA, per germline. CDR3 region: CSVAGTSQETQYF. The CDR3 DNA, read in part, is TGCAGCGTGGCCGGGACTAGTCAAGAGACC.

This chain's CDR3 is CASSLADGDNQPQHF. The CDR3 bases that were read are TGTGCCAGCAGCTTAGCGGACGGGGACAATCAGCCC. The rearrangement joins TRBV7-6 to TRBJ1-5, with no clear D. Read data end 3 residues before the CDR3 end; the end is taken from the germline J gene. The germline V and J ends were trimmed by 0 bases and 3 bases, with 9 bases remaining between them. This CDR3 spans 15 amino acids. Germline assignment: CDR1 SGHVS and CDR2 FNYEAQ.